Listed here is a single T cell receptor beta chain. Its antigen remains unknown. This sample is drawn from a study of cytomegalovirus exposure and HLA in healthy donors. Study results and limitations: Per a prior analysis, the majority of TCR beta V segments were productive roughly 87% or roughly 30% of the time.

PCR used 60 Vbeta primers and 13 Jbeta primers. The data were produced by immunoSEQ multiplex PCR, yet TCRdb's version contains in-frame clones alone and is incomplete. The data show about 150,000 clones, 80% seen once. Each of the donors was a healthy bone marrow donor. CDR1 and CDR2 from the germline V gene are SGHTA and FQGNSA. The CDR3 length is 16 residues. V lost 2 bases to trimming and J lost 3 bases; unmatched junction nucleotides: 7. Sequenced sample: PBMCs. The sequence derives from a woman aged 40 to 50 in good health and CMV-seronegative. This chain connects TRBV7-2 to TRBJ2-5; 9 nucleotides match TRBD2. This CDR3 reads CASSLNPSGVKETQYF. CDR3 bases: TGTGCCAGCAGCTTAAATCCTAGCGGGGTCAAAGAGACCCAGTACTTC. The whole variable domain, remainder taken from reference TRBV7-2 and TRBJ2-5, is GAGVSQSPSNKVTEKGKDVELRCDPISGHTALYWYRQSLGQGLEFLIYFQGNSAPDKSGLPSDRFSAERTGGSVSTLTIQRTQQEDSAVYLCASSLNPSGVKETQYFGPGTRLLVL.